Detailed here is one T cell receptor (beta chain). Its antigen is as yet unknown. Data came from immunoSEQ multiplex PCR; TCRdb stores just in-frame clones and leaves some out. The table lists 35,000 to 45,000 clones, about 95% of them singletons. Documented time point: recipient sample about 28 days before transplant, after cytoreduction. Recipients were bled about 28 days pretransplant and at posttransplant days 30, 100, 180. This specimen comes from a study of T cell clonotyping in hematopoietic cell transplantation. Study context: Cytoreduction preceded collection of pretransplant recipient samples.

Germline values: CDR1 SNHLY, CDR2 FYNNEI. With 4 bases removed from V and 0 bases from J, the gap between germline ends came to 16 bases. The length of the CDR3 is 17 residues. Whole-study results and caveats: Recipient TCR diversity dropped after transplant; expanded clonotypes rose from day 30 to 180.

Specimen: peripheral blood mononuclear cells, collected before stem cell transplant. The rearrangement uses TRBV2 and TRBJ1-3; the D is unclear. This clonotype was obtained from a man aged 40-49 years with chronic myeloid leukemia. Some clones in this sample may be carry-over from other donors' samples. As DNA, the CDR3 is TGTGCCAGCAGTGCCCTTAGACTGGTATACTCTGGAAACACCATATATTTT. This encodes CASSALRLVYSGNTIYF.